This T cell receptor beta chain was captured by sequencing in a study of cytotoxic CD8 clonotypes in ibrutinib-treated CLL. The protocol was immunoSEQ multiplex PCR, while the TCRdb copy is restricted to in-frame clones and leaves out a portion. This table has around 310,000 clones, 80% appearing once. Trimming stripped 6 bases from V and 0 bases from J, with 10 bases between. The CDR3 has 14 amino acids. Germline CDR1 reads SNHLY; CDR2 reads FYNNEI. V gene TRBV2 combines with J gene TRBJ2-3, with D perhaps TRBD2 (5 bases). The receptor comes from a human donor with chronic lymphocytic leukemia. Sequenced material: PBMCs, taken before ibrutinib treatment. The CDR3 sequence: CASRLLGSTDTQYF. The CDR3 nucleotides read TGTGCCAGCAGGTTACTAGGTAGCACAGATACGCAGTATTTT.